This T cell receptor (beta chain) was recovered during a study of OX40 agonist ivuxolimab in advanced cancers. Background on the study: Three patients showed partial responses: one hepatocellular carcinoma and two cutaneous melanoma cases. Whole-study results and caveats: On average, CD8+ T cells had more expanded clones than CD4+.

The CDR3 is made up of 14 amino acids. Germline CDR1 reads KGHSH; CDR2 reads LQKENI. V lost 6 bases, J lost 3 bases, and 6 bases stayed unmatched. Points on this clone: Antigen unknown.

Data came from immunoSEQ multiplex PCR; TCRdb stores just in-frame clones and leaves some out. In the table there are about 110,000 clones, approximately 90% of which are singletons. The V call is TRBV18, the J call TRBJ2-3; 7 positions agree with TRBD2. The sample consisted of CD4+ or CD8+ T cells sorted from blood, taken in a trial of the OX40 agonist ivuxolimab. This receptor was obtained from an adult with an advanced solid tumor such as melanoma, head and neck, liver or kidney cancer. The CDR3, as DNA: TGTGCCAGCTCGCCTACCGGGGGGACAGATACGCAGTATTTT. This gives the protein CASSPTGGTDTQYF.